This T cell receptor beta chain was obtained from a study of OX40 agonist ivuxolimab in advanced cancers. Regarding the research as a whole: Ivuxolimab, which targeted the costimulatory receptor OX40 (CD134), was an agonistic, fully human IgG2 monoclonal antibody. A male proportion of 82.7% and a mean age of approximately 58 years, ranging from about 20 to 80, were recorded for the dose-escalation cohort. Patients were allowed to have had prior anti-PD-1, anti-PD-L1 or anti-CTLA-4 therapy, and about 40% of the dose-escalation patients had been treated with checkpoint inhibitors. Partial responses occurred in three dose-escalation patients: two with cutaneous melanoma and one with hepatocellular carcinoma. The paper describes the monotherapy dose-escalation part (N ≈ 51 patients) of the phase I trial of ivuxolimab. Peripheral TCRbeta sequencing was intended to test whether TCR sequence diversity was altered and clonal T-cell expansion was caused by ivuxolimab. Of the roughly 52 patients in dose escalation, some 19 had hepatocellular carcinoma, approximately 15 had melanoma, 9 had renal cell carcinoma and 9 had head and neck cancer. Intravenous ivuxolimab was administered to patients every 2 weeks at six dose levels: 0.01, 0.1, 0.3, 1.5, 3 and 10 mg/kg. Paper-wide results and their limitations: Low levels of normalized T-cell clonal expansion were also seen in some patients who did not respond. Clonal expansion of both CD4+ and CD8+ blood T cells was observed from baseline to week 6 at doses 0.1 to 3.0 mg/kg. The antigen specificity of the clonally expanded peripheral T cells was not determined. After ivuxolimab, CD8+ T cells had more expanded clones than CD4+ T cells on average. Partial responders in the 0.1-3.0 mg/kg groups had among the lowest normalized peripheral clonal expansion, especially among CD8+ T cells.

Sequences KGHSH (CDR1) and LQKENI (CDR2) are obtained from the germline V gene. The CDR3 holds 14 amino acids from the cysteine to the phenylalanine. Only CDR3 DNA is held: 42 bases, read in frame from base 1. V lost 5 bases and J lost 2 bases, and the count of bases not matched to a germline gene is 3. For this clone: This clone's antigen is unknown. Base qualities are not provided; no much larger clone lies one nucleotide away.

Genomic DNA was extracted from sorted cells for sequencing of the TCRbeta CDR3 region. The immunoSEQ Assay was used for sequencing of TCRbeta CDR3 regions. Entries here come from immuneACCESS through TCRdb and include only in-frame sequences with V and J called. Some clones fail to appear in such tables; in the studies checked, an unresolved V gene covers under half of the shortfall, and the cause of the remainder is unknown. The sample table lists over 85,000 clones, around 90% of them with a count of one. Roughly 1.6% of the sample goes to the ten largest clones. The trial excluded patients who had a history of autoimmune disease or were on systemic immunosuppression. In every dose cohort, peripheral blood was drawn for TCR sequencing at baseline, cycle 4 day 1, and cycle 7 day 1. The samples were drawn from a first-in-human, open-label, multicenter phase I dose-escalation trial of ivuxolimab. Adults with locally advanced or metastatic melanoma, renal cell, hepatocellular, or head and neck squamous cell carcinoma were enrolled in the trial. CD4+ and CD8+ T cells were sorted separately from peripheral blood before TCR sequencing.

Source: CD4+ or CD8+ T cells sorted from blood, taken in a trial of the OX40 agonist ivuxolimab. The TCR sequence derives from an adult with an advanced solid tumor such as melanoma, head and neck, liver or kidney cancer. The sequence is built from TRBV18 and TRBJ1-5; 7 bases in the junction line up with TRBD1. The CDR3 loop reads CASSEGAGNQPQHF. The DNA sequence is given as TGTGCCAGCTCAGAGGGGGCAGGCAATCAGCCCCAGCATTTT.